The 4 T cell receptor beta chains reported below all come from one sample, sequenced in a study of cytomegalovirus exposure and HLA in healthy donors. Researchers ran the PCR with 60 Vbeta and 13 Jbeta primers. Using immunoSEQ multiplex PCR, the repertoire was profiled, and TCRdb retains in-frame clones only, with some absent. This table has 150,000 or so clones, around 73% appearing once. The sample comprised PBMCs. Receptors were obtained from a female donor in good health and CMV-seronegative.

V usage is TRBV7-8 and J usage is TRBJ2-7; 10 nucleotides match TRBD1. The CDR3 contains 16 residues. V lost 1 base to trimming and J lost 0 bases; unmatched junction nucleotides: 3. Germline V gene sequence: CDR1 SGHVS, CDR2 FQNEAQ. CDR3 protein: CASSLGGQGISYEQYF. The CDR3 DNA follows: TGTGCCAGCAGCTTAGGGGGACAGGGGATCTCCTACGAGCAGTACTTC. Full variable domain (rest looked up from reference TRBV7-8 and TRBJ2-7): GAGVSQSPRYKVAKRGQDVALRCDPISGHVSLFWYQQALGQGPEFLTYFQNEAQLDKSGLPSDRFFAERPEGSVSTLKIQRTQQEDSAVYLCASSLGGQGISYEQYFGPGTRLTVT.

The chain recombines TRBV29-1 with TRBJ1-2; D unclear. The CDR3 has 12 amino acids. V lost 3 bases and J 0 bases, leaving 5 bases between the germline ends. In germline, CDR1 is SQVTM, CDR2 ANQGSEA. This chain's CDR3 is CSVDTANYGYTF. Here the CDR3 DNA reads TGCAGCGTTGATACAGCTAACTATGGCTACACCTTC.

This clone was seen only once. V gene TRBV10-3 combines with J gene TRBJ1-2; D possibly corresponds to TRBD1 (6 bases). V lost 4 bases to trimming and J lost 6 bases, with 12 bases between them. This CDR3 contains 13 residues. The germline CDR1 and CDR2 sequences are ENHRY and SYGVKD. CDR3 bases: TGTGCCATCAGTGCCCGCAGGGGCGATGGCTACACCTTC. Translated, it gives CAISARRGDGYTF.

The chain couples TRBV9 to TRBJ2-1; D possibly corresponds to TRBD2 (5 bases). V shed 0 bases and J shed 1 base, with 11 bases lying between them. Germline values: CDR1 SGDLS, CDR2 YYNGEE. The CDR3 totals 16 residues. The chain's CDR3 is CASSVEMAGSYNEQFF. CDR3 bases: TGTGCCAGCAGCGTAGAGATGGCGGGTTCCTACAATGAGCAGTTCTTC.